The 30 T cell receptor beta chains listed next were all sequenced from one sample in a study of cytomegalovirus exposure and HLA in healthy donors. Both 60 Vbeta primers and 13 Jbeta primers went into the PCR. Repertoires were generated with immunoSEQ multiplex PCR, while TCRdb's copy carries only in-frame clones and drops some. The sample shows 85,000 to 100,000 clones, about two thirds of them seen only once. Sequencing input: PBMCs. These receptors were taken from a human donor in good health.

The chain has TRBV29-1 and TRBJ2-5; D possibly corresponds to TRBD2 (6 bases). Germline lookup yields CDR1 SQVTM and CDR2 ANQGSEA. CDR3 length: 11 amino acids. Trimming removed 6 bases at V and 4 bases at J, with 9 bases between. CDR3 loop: CSVLGGETQYF. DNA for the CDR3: TGCAGCGTCTTGGGGGGAGAGACCCAGTACTTC.

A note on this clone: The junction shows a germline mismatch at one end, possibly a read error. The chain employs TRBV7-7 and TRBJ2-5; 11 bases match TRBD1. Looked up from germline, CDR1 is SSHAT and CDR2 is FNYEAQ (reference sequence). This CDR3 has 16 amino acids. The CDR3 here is CASSPGGTGGQETQYF. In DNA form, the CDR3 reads TGTGCTAGCAGCCCTGGCGGGACAGGGGGACAAGAGACCCAGTACTTC. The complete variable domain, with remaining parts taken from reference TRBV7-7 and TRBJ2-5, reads GAGVSQSPRYKVTKRGQDVTLRCDPISSHATLYWYQQALGQGPEFLTYFNYEAQPDKSGLPSDRFSAERPEGSISTLTIQRTEQRDSAMYRCASSPGGTGGQETQYFGPGTRLLVL.

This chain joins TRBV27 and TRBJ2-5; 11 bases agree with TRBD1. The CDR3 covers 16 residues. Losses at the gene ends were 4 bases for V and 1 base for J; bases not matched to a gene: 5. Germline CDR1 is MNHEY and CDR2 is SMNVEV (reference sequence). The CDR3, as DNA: TGTGCCAGCAGTTATGGGACAGGGGGGGGCCAAGAGACCCAGTACTTC. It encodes CASSYGTGGGQETQYF.

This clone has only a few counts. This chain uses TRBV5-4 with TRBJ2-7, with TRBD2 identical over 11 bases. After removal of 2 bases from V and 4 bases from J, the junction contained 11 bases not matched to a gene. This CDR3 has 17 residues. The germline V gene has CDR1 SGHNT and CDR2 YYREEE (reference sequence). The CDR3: CASSFGLAGGLTYEQYF. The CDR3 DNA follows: TGTGCCAGCAGCTTTGGGCTAGCGGGGGGTCTAACATACGAGCAGTACTTC.

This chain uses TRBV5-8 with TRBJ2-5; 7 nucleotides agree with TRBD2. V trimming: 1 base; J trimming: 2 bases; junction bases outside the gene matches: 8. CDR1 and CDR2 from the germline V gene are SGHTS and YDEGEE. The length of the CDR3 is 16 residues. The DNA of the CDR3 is TGTGCCAGCAGCTTGTTATGGGGGGGGGTTCAAGAGACCCAGTACTTC. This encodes CASSLLWGGVQETQYF.

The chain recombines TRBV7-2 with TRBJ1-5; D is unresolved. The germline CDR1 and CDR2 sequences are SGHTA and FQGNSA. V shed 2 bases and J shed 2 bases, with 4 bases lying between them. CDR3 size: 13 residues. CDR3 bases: TGTGCCAGCAGCTTACGGGGCAATCAGCCCCAGCATTTT. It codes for CASSLRGNQPQHF.

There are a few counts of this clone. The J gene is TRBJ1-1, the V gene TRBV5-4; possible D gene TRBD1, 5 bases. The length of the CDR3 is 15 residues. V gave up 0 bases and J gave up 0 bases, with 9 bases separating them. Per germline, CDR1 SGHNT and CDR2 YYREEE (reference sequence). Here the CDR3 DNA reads TGTGCCAGCAGCTTGGGGGGCACAATGAACACTGAAGCTTTCTTT. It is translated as CASSLGGTMNTEAFF. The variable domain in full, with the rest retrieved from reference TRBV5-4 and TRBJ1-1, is ETGVTQSPTHLIKTRGQQVTLRCSSQSGHNTVSWYQQALGQGPQFIFQYYREEENGRGNFPPRFSGLQFPNYSSELNVNALELDDSALYLCASSLGGTMNTEAFFGQGTRLTVV.

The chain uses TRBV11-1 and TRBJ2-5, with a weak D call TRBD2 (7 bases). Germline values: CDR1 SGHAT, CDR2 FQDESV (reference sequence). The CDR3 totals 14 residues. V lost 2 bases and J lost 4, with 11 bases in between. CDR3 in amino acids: CASSLLRGPETQYF. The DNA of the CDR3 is TGTGCCAGCAGCTTATTGCGGGGGCCAGAGACCCAGTACTTC.

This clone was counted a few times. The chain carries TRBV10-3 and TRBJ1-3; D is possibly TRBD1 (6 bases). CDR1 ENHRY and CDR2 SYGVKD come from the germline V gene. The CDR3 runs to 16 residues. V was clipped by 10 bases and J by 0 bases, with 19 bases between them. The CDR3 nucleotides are TGTGCCACGTTCAGACAGGACACCGTCTCTGGAAACACCATATATTTT. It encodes CATFRQDTVSGNTIYF.

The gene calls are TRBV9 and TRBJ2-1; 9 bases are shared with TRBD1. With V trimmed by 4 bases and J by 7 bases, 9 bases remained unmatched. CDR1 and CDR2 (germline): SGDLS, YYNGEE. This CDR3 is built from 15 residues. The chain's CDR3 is CASSPRDRVQNEQFF. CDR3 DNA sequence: TGTGCCAGCAGCCCAAGGGACAGGGTACAGAATGAGCAGTTCTTC.

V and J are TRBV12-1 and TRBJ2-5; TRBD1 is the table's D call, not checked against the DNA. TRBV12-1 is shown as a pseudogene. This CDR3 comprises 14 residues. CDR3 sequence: CASSATGGQETQYF. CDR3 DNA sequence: TGTGCCAGCAGCGCAACAGGGGGGCAAGAGACCCAGTACTTC.

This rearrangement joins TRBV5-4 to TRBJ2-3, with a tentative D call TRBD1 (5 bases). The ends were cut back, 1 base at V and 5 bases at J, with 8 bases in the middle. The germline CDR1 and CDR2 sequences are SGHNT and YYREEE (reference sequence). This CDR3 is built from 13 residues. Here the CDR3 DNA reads TGTGCCAGCAGCTTGTTAGGGGAAGATACGCAGTATTTT. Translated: CASSLLGEDTQYF.

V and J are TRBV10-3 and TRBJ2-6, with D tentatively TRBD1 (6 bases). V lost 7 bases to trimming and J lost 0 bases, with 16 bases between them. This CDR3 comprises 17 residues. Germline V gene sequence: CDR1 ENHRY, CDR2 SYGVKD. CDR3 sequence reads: CAINPGRGISGANVLTF. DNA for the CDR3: TGTGCCATCAACCCGGGCAGGGGAATCTCTGGGGCCAACGTCCTGACTTTC.

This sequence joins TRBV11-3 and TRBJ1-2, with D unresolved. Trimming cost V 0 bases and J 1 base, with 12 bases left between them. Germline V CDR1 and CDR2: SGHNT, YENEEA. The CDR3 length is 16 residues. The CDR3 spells CASSLDRRTDNYGYTF. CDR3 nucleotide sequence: TGTGCCAGCAGCTTAGATCGGCGGACTGATAACTATGGCTACACCTTC.

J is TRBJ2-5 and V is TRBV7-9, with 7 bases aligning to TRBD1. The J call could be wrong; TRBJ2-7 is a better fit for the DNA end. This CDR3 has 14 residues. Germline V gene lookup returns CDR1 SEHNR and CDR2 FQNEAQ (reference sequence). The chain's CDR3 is CASSERDRNYEQYF. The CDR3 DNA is TGTGCCAGCAGCGAAAGGGACAGAAACTACGAGCAGTACTTC.

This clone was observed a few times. The CDR3 nucleotides read TGTGCCAGTAGTATAACCGGGGTGGGCACTGAAGCTTTCTTT. As protein: CASSITGVGTEAFF. This chain links TRBV19 with TRBJ1-1; no firm D call. This CDR3 spans 14 amino acids. Germline V lookup: CDR1 LNHDA, CDR2 SQIVND (reference sequence). Trimming pared 2 bases from V and 4 bases from J, leaving 11 bases between. Full variable domain (outside the CDR3, taken from reference TRBV19 and TRBJ1-1): DGGITQSPKYLFRKEGQNVTLSCEQNLNHDAMYWYRQDPGQGLRLIYYSQIVNDFQKGDIAEGYSVSREKKESFPLTVTSAQKNPTAFYLCASSITGVGTEAFFGQGTRLTVV.

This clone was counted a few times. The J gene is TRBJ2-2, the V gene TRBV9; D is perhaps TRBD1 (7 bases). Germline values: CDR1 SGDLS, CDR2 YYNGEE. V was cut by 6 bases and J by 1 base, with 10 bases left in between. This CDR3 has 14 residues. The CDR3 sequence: CASTQGGNTGELFF. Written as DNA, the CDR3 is TGTGCCAGCACTCAGGGGGGGAACACCGGGGAGCTGTTTTTT.

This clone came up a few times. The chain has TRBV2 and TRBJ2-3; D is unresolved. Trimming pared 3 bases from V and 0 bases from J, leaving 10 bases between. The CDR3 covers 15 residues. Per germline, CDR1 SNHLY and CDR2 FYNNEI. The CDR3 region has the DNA TGTGCCAGCAGTGATGGTCAGGCTAGCACAGATACGCAGTATTTT. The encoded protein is CASSDGQASTDTQYF. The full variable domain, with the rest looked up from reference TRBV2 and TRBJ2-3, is EPEVTQTPSHQVTQMGQEVILRCVPISNHLYFYWYRQILGQKVEFLVSFYNNEISEKSEIFDDQFSVERPDGSNFTLKIRSTKLEDSAMYFCASSDGQASTDTQYFGPGTRLTVL.

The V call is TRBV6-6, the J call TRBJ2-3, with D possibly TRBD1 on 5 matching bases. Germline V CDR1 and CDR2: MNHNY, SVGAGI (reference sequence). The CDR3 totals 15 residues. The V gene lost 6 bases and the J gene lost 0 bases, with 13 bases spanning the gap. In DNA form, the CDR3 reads TGTGCCAGCAGCCCAGGGTCTGGGAGCACAGATACGCAGTATTTT. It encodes CASSPGSGSTDTQYF.

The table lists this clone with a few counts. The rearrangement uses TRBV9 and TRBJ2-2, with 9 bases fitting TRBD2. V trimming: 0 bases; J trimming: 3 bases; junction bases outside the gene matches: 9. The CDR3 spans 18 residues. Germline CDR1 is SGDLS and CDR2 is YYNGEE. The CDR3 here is CASSVVFGSGGHTGELFF. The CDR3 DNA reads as TGTGCCAGCAGCGTAGTTTTTGGAAGCGGGGGGCACACCGGGGAGCTGTTTTTT.

The CDR3 DNA sequence: TGTGCCAGCAGCTTAGACAGGGGGGGGAACGAGCAGTACTTC. Its protein is CASSLDRGGNEQYF. The rearrangement joins TRBV7-2 to TRBJ2-7; tentative D call: TRBD1 (8 bases). The germline CDR1 and CDR2 sequences are SGHTA and FQGNSA. The V and J ends lost 1 base and 5 bases respectively, with 12 bases between them. The CDR3 is 14 amino acids.

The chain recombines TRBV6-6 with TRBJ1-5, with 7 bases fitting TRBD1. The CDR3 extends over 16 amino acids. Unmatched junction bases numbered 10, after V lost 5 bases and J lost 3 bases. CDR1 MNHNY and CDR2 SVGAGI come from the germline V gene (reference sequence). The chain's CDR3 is CASSTGAGYNNQPQHF. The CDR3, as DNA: TGTGCCAGCAGTACAGGGGCGGGATATAACAATCAGCCCCAGCATTTT.

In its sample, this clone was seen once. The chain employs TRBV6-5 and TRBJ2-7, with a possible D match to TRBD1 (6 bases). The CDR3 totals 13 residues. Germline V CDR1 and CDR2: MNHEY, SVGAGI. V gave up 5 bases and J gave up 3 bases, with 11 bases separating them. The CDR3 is CASSLTGFYEQYF. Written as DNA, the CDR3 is TGTGCCAGCAGTCTTACAGGGTTCTACGAGCAGTACTTC.

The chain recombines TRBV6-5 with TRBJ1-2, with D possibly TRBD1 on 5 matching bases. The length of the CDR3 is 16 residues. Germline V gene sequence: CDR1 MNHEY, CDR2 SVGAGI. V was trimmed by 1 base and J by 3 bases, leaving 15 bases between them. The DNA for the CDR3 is TGTGCCAGCAGTTACTACACAGGCGTTCGCTACTATGGCTACACCTTC. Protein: CASSYYTGVRYYGYTF.

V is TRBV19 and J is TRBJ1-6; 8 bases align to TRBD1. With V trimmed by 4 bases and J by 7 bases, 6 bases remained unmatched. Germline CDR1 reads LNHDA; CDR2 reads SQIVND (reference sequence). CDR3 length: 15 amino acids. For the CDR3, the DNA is TGTGCCAGTAGTACCTCGGGACAGGAGAATTCACCCCTCCACTTT. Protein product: CASSTSGQENSPLHF. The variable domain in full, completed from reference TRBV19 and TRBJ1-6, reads DGGITQSPKYLFRKEGQNVTLSCEQNLNHDAMYWYRQDPGQGLRLIYYSQIVNDFQKGDIAEGYSVSREKKESFPLTVTSAQKNPTAFYLCASSTSGQENSPLHFGNGTRLTVT.

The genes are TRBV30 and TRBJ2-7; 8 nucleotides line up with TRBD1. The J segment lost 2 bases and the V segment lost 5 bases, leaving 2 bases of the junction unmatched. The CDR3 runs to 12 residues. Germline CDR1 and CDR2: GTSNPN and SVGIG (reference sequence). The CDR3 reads CAWGQGPYEQYF. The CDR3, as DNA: TGTGCCTGGGGACAGGGCCCCTACGAGCAGTACTTC. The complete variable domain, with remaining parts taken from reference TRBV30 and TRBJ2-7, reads SQTIHQWPATLVQPVGSPLSLECTVEGTSNPNLYWYRQAAGRGLQLLFYSVGIGQISSEVPQNLSASRPQDRQFILSSKKLLLSDSGFYLCAWGQGPYEQYFGPGTRLTVT.

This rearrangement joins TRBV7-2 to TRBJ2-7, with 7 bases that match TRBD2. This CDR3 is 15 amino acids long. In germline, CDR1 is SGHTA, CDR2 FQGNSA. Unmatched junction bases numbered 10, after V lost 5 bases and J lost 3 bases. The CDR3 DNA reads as TGTGCCAGCAGCACCTCCGGGACTACACACTACGAGCAGTACTTC. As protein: CASSTSGTTHYEQYF.

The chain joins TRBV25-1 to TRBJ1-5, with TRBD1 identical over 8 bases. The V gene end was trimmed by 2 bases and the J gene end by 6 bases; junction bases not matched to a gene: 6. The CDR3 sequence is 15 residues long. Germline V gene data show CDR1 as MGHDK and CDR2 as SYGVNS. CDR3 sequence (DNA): TGTGCCAGCAGTGAAGCGAGACAGGGGATTCAGCCCCAGCATTTT. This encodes CASSEARQGIQPQHF.

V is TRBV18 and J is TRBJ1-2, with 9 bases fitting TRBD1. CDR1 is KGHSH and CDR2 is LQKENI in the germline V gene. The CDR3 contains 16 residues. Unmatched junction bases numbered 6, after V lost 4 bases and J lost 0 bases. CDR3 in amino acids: CASSLPGQGTNYGYTF. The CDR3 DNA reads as TGTGCCAGCTCACTCCCGGGACAGGGAACTAACTATGGCTACACCTTC.

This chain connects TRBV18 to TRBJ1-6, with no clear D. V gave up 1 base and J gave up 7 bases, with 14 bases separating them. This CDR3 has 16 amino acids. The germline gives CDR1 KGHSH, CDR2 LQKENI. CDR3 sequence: CASSPQGEVWNSPLHF. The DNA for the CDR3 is TGTGCCAGCTCACCACAGGGAGAGGTCTGGAATTCACCCCTCCACTTT.